The rows below give T cell receptor beta chains drawn from one sample of a study of T-cell reconstitution after alpha-beta-depleted transplantation in children. TCRdb itself ran the PCR reads through MiXCR, one entry per CDR3 protein. Of around 370,000 distinct CDR3 sequences listed, roughly 17% are singletons. The material sequenced was PBMCs, mostly from graft donor cells, taken 360 days after TCRalphabeta/CD19-depleted stem cell transplant. These receptor sequences come from a male patient between 2 and 10 years old who had a stem cell transplant for acute lymphoblastic leukemia, so the T cells may come from the graft donor. The CDR3 runs from the conserved cysteine through the conserved F or W.

j_call,v_call,cdr3_aa
TRBJ2-7,TRBV29-1,CSARTNTRYEQYF
TRBJ2-2,TRBV4-3,CASSQDGWSLGTGELFF
TRBJ2-7,TRBV9,CASSSRQGAGEQYF
TRBJ2-3,TRBV5-1,CASSFGFLAGVTDTQYF
TRBJ1-2,TRBV6-5,CASSYRGRAGGYGYTF
TRBJ2-2,TRBV5-1,CASRQGSNTGELFF
TRBJ2-7,TRBV28,CASKAGGLHEQYF
TRBJ2-1,TRBV3-1,CASSPGTGLTRALDYNEQFF
TRBJ1-2,TRBV6-2/TRBV6-3,CASSSTPYGYTF
TRBJ2-1,TRBV20-1,CSAGGLTTYNEQFF
TRBJ2-3,TRBV20-1,CSATHTDTQYF
TRBJ2-1,TRBV10-3,CAIKPGQGFHEQFF
TRBJ2-7,TRBV4-3,CASSQGAGTGGYEQYF
TRBJ1-5,TRBV12-3/TRBV12-4,CASTRTGGSQPQHF
TRBJ1-2,TRBV28,CASSLLRRGGRYGYTF
TRBJ2-3,TRBV7-2,CASSLKGTGIPDTQYF
TRBJ2-7,TRBV6-1,CASSRTRNLYEQYF
TRBJ1-6,TRBV12-3/TRBV12-4,CASSTGGYPSGSPLHF
TRBJ2-3,TRBV20-1,CSASLPVTRSTDTQYF
TRBJ2-2,TRBV6-1,CASSVRTGNTGELFF
TRBJ2-7,TRBV20-1,CSARDLAGVNEQYF
TRBJ1-1,TRBV6-5,CASSSLTGSGAFF
TRBJ2-5,TRBV6-5,CASSYSAGASLETQYF
TRBJ2-4,TRBV27,CASRFKNIQYF
TRBJ2-7,TRBV20-1,CSAGTPSSYEQYF
TRBJ1-5,TRBV12-3/TRBV12-4,CASNGDSNQPQHF
TRBJ2-7,TRBV12-3/TRBV12-4,CASSLLGQGRSYEQYF
TRBJ2-7,TRBV7-2,CASSLVAGVNEQYF
TRBJ2-3,TRBV7-3,CASSLRTSDTQYF
TRBJ2-1,TRBV7-9,CASSLALSNEQFF
TRBJ2-1,TRBV20-1,CSARGVRVGGLNEQFF
TRBJ1-5,TRBV19,CASSVLGGDHNQPQHF
TRBJ2-1,TRBV6-2/TRBV6-3,CASSYPWDSQFYNEQFF
TRBJ1-5,TRBV28,CASSLSGFFNQPQHF
TRBJ2-5,TRBV24-1,CATSVNTGGAETQYF
TRBJ2-7,TRBV12-3/TRBV12-4,CASSPGTSAGQYF
TRBJ2-3,TRBV7-9,CASSRPEWRTDTQYF
TRBJ2-3,TRBV12-3/TRBV12-4,CASKLTSGSGDTQYF
TRBJ1-1,TRBV29-1,CSVRGGRGVNTAAFF
TRBJ2-7,TRBV12-3/TRBV12-4,CASSPPGVYEQYF
TRBJ2-1,TRBV20-1,CSARQRAEQFF
TRBJ2-5,TRBV20-1,CSARVDLSRTGFQETQYF
TRBJ2-2,TRBV12-3/TRBV12-4,CASSLIRGNSGNTGELFF
TRBJ2-2,TRBV2,CASSVPNYSNTGELFF
TRBJ2-1,TRBV24-1,CATSDVPLGEQFF
TRBJ2-7,TRBV6-5,CASTEIANGYEQYF